Following are 7 T cell receptor beta chains from one sample sequenced in a study of cytomegalovirus exposure and HLA in healthy donors. The method was immunoSEQ multiplex PCR; TCRdb's version includes in-frame clones alone and lacks a portion of them. The data contain about 76,000 clones, over 85% of them singletons. Sample: PBMCs. Every receptor here comes from a man younger than 35 in good health and CMV-seropositive.

This clone was picked up one time. This chain links TRBV4-1 with TRBJ2-2; 9 nucleotides agree with TRBD1. The junction had 9 bases not matched to a gene; V was cut back by 6 bases and J by 4 bases. Germline V gene lookup returns CDR1 MGHRA and CDR2 YSYEKL. This CDR3 is 16 amino acids long. The CDR3, as DNA: TGCGCCAGCAGGACCGGGGACAGGGTGACCACCGGGGAGCTGTTTTTT. Its translation is CASRTGDRVTTGELFF.

V is TRBV25-1 and J is TRBJ1-3; 12 bases map to TRBD1. J lost 2 bases, V lost 3 bases, and 8 bases had no gene match. CDR3 length equals 18 residues. Germline CDR1 is MGHDK and CDR2 is SYGVNS. This CDR3 is CASSDHPRDRGPGNTIYF. CDR3 DNA sequence: TGTGCCAGCAGTGACCATCCCCGGGACAGGGGGCCTGGAAACACCATATATTTT.

The chain couples TRBV5-1 to TRBJ2-7, with 11 bases aligning to TRBD1. This CDR3 comprises 14 residues. V gave up 3 bases and J gave up 6 bases; unmatched junction bases: 5. Per germline, CDR1 SGHRS and CDR2 YFSETQ. CDR3 residues: CASSSGTGGSEQYF. CDR3 sequence (DNA): TGCGCCAGCAGCTCCGGGACAGGGGGATCCGAGCAGTACTTC. Using reference TRBV5-1 and TRBJ2-7 for the parts outside the CDR3, the full variable domain is KAGVTQTPRYLIKTRGQQVTLSCSPISGHRSVSWYQQTPGQGLQFLFEYFSETQRNKGNFPGRFSGRQFSNSRSEMNVSTLELGDSALYLCASSSGTGGSEQYFGPGTRLTVT.

The chain couples TRBV29-1 to TRBJ2-7; D is possibly TRBD1 (6 bases). V was clipped by 3 bases and J by 0 bases, with 18 bases between them. Germline-derived CDR1 and CDR2 are SQVTM and ANQGSEA. This CDR3 spans 16 amino acids. The CDR3, as DNA: TGCAGCGTTGATCTTCAGGGGAGTCAGGGCTCCTACGAGCAGTACTTC. Its translation is CSVDLQGSQGSYEQYF.

The chain joins TRBV4-1 to TRBJ2-5; 8 bases fit TRBD2. The length of the CDR3 is 14 residues. With 3 bases clipped from V and 3 bases from J, the junction kept 3 bases outside the gene matches. From germline, CDR1 is MGHRA and CDR2 YSYEKL. The CDR3 DNA sequence: TGCGCCAGCAGCCAGGGTAGCGGGGAAGAGACCCAGTACTTC. This sequence encodes CASSQGSGEETQYF.

The V and J genes are TRBV28 and TRBJ1-4; 9 bases agree with TRBD1. The germline V gene encodes CDR1 MDHEN and CDR2 SYDVKM. The ends lost 7 bases at V and 5 bases at J; junction bases unmatched: 14. CDR3 length equals 17 residues. For the CDR3, the DNA is TGTGCCAGCAACCCTATAGGGACAGGGAGGGGAAATGAAAAACTGTTTTTT. Translating gives CASNPIGTGRGNEKLFF.

This chain joins TRBV11-2 and TRBJ2-3, with TRBD2 as a possible D gene (5 bases). CDR3 length: 16 residues. With 5 bases removed from V and 5 bases from J, the gap between germline ends came to 20 bases. Germline values: CDR1 SGHAT, CDR2 FQNNGV. CDR3: CASSPTARAFLDTQYF. DNA for the CDR3: TGTGCCAGCAGCCCCACTGCGAGGGCTTTTCTAGATACGCAGTATTTT.